This T cell receptor beta chain was recorded in a study of blood T cell repertoires in COVID-19. The overall study: COVID-19 samples collected from the United States, Italy and Spain covered acute and convalescent phases.

CDR3 size: 14 residues. CDR1 SNHLY and CDR2 FYNNEI come from the germline V gene. With V trimmed by 7 bases and J by 2 bases, 4 bases remained unmatched. Cohort 3 recovered donors had two negative PCRs, clearance, or symptom resolution. Original processing notes: Using reference gene primer amplification, nucleated cell counts were estimated. Libraries were prepared by immunoSEQ multiplex PCR; TCRdb keeps only in-frame clonotypes and omits some of them. The V and J calls and the clone size are those of that table, but D and trimming were determined from the DNA. The sample yields approximately 480,000 clones, around 90% seen once.

The sequencing sample was made of PBMCs or T cells enriched from blood (not recorded which). J is TRBJ2-7 and V is TRBV2; TRBD2 aligns across 11 bases. The TCR was taken from a young woman who had recovered from COVID-19. The CDR3 sequence is CASNLAGGPYEQYF. The CDR3 coding sequence is TGTGCCAGCAATTTAGCGGGGGGGCCCTACGAGCAGTACTTC.